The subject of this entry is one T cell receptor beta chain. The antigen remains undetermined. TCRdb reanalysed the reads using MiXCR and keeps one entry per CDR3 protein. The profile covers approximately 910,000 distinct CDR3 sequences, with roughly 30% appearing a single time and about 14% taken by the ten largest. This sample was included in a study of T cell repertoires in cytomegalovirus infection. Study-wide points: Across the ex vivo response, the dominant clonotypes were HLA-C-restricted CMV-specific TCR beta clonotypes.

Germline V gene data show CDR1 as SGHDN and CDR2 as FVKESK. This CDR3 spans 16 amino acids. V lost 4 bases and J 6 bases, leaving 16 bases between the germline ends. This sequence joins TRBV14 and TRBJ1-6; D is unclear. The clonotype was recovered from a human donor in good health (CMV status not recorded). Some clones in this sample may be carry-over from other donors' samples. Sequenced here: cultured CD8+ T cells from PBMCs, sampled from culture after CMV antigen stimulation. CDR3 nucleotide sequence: TGTGCCAGCAGCCCTCGTGGAGGGATCGTTAATTCACCCCTCCACTTT. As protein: CASSPRGGIVNSPLHF.